A single sample is the source of the 5 T cell receptor beta chains below, sequenced in a study of blood T cell repertoires in COVID-19 (dated by TCRdb to 2020 to 2021). The library was obtained by the immunoSEQ multiplex PCR assay. In its TCRdb copy, this immuneACCESS table keeps in-frame sequences only and misses some clones. Where compared with another copy, unresolved V genes explain less than half of these, and the others have no known cause. For this sample the table gives just under 250,000 clones, of which approximately 90% were detected only once. Roughly 4% of the sample rests with the top ten. Material for sequencing was PBMCs or T cells enriched from blood (not recorded which). The origin of the receptors is a woman between 25 and 40 years old who had recovered from COVID-19.

The sample holds one count of this clone. CDR3 bases: TGTGCCAGCAGTCGGCAGGGTTCCACTGAAGCTTTCTTT. Translated, it gives CASSRQGSTEAFF. The chain employs TRBV7-9 and TRBJ1-1; possibly TRBD1 for D (5 bases). Germline assignment: CDR1 SEHNR and CDR2 FQNEAQ (reference sequence). The CDR3 loop spans 13 amino acids. V was trimmed by 6 bases and J by 4 bases, leaving 12 bases between them.

This clone was observed a handful of times. This chain joins TRBV9 and TRBJ2-3; 9 positions match TRBD1. CDR1 and CDR2 (germline): SGDLS, YYNGEE. V trimming: 3 bases; J trimming: 5 bases; junction bases outside the gene matches: 10. CDR3 length: 16 residues. DNA for the CDR3: TGTGCCAGCAGCGGGGGACAGGGCAGAAGTGGAGATACGCAGTATTTT. This sequence encodes CASSGGQGRSGDTQYF.

The chain employs TRBV19 and TRBJ2-1; TRBD2 agrees at 16 bases. The V gene's germline CDR1 is LNHDA and CDR2 SQIVND (reference sequence). The V and J ends lost 5 bases and 0 bases, in that order; junction bases with no gene match: 7. This CDR3 has 19 amino acids. This CDR3 is CASSSKGTSGRVSYNEQFF. CDR3 in DNA: TGTGCCAGTAGTTCCAAGGGGACTAGCGGGAGGGTCTCCTACAATGAGCAGTTCTTC. The full variable domain, its missing parts supplied by reference TRBV19 and TRBJ2-1, is DGGITQSPKYLFRKEGQNVTLSCEQNLNHDAMYWYRQDPGQGLRLIYYSQIVNDFQKGDIAEGYSVSREKKESFPLTVTSAQKNPTAFYLCASSSKGTSGRVSYNEQFFGPGTRLTVL.

The chain carries TRBV4-1 and TRBJ1-2, with 9 nucleotides matching TRBD1. Germline V gives CDR1 MGHRA, CDR2 YSYEKL. This CDR3 spans 16 amino acids. Unmatched junction bases numbered 10, after V lost 0 bases and J lost 8 bases. CDR3 sequence (DNA): TGCGCCAGCAGCCAAGAGTTAGACAGGGGGACGCGGGGCTACACCTTC. As protein: CASSQELDRGTRGYTF.

The rearrangement links TRBV4-3 to TRBJ1-3; no reliable D call. Germline V lookup: CDR1 LGHNA, CDR2 YSLEER. CDR3 length: 15 residues. Trimming shortened V by 4 bases and J by 1 base, and 11 bases separated the two germline ends. CDR3 DNA: TGCGCCAGCAGCCTACTAGGAGGGTCTGGAAACACCATATATTTT. Protein sequence: CASSLLGGSGNTIYF.